This T cell receptor beta chain was sequenced in a study of response to subunit inactivated influenza vaccine (dated by TCRdb to about 2018). With respect to the entire study: Deep quantitative T cell receptor repertoire profiling was used in the study to track responses to a trivalent subunit inactivated influenza vaccine. The study at large found these results: According to the authors, only a limited number of new T cells may be recruited by each seasonal influenza vaccination.

Between the V and J ends, shortened by 4 bases and 6 bases respectively, the junction contains 14 bases. The germline V gene provides CDR1 MNHEY and CDR2 SVGEGT. The CDR3, cysteine through phenylalanine, is 14 amino acids long. The retained sequence is limited to the CDR3, 42 bases, with the frame set at the first base. On this clonotype: Its antigen is currently not known. No per-base quality is available; no much larger clone lies one base away.

According to the study, the label for this sample's time point signals: 45 to 50 days after influenza vaccine administration. The library was built by means of RT-PCR. These reads were obtained on an Illumina HiSeq 2500. Through fastp at Q25 and MiXCR, TCRdb rebuilt clones from the public reads, retaining in-frame beta chains. Records with the same CDR3 protein are collapsed into one entry carrying the most frequent genes and DNA. Recorded for this sample are approximately 500,000 distinct CDR3 sequences; 13% of them occurred a single time. Approximately 14% of the sample rests with the top ten. The sequencing used PBMCs from blood, collected more than 35 days after vaccination. The chain is assembled from TRBV6-2 or TRBV6-3 and TRBJ2-3; possibly the D gene is TRBD2, per 6 matching bases. This receptor was taken from a man aged 45-60 years who received an inactivated influenza vaccine. Donor details come from another sample of the same person, matched by shared clones. This receptor carries the CDR3 CASSSGTAVDTQYF. DNA sequence: TGTGCCAGCAGTTCAGGGACTGCCGTGGATACGCAGTATTTT.